This entry lists 21 T cell receptor beta chains sequenced from one sample in a study of shared clonotypes between healthy human individuals (dated by TCRdb to the early 2020s). Libraries were constructed by the immunoSEQ multiplex PCR assay. TCRdb holds this immuneACCESS table with in-frame rearrangements only. Some clones are missing; in checked studies, unresolved V genes explain under half, and the rest has no known cause. In all, the sample holds 2 million to 2.5 million clones, and 85% to 95% of those were seen once. 0.3% to 0.45% of the sample belongs to the ten largest clones. Sample: naive CD4+ T cells from PBMCs. Per the publication, the cell subset or site label means: CD45RA+ positively selected. Receptors originate from a man aged 18 to 35 in good health. Some clones in this sample may be carry-over from other donors' samples.

This clone was recorded only once. This chain links TRBV28 with TRBJ2-7, with D possibly called TRBD1 or TRBD2 (7 bases each). CDR1 MDHEN and CDR2 SYDVKM come from the germline V gene. V lost 6 bases and J 2 bases, leaving 14 bases between the germline ends. This CDR3 region has 14 residues. The CDR3 protein is CASSRQGGTYEQYF. CDR3 DNA: TGTGCCAGCAGCCGACAGGGAGGGACCTACGAGCAGTACTTC. Filled out from reference TRBV28 and TRBJ2-7, the complete variable domain reads DVKVTQSSRYLVKRTGEKVFLECVQDMDHENMFWYRQDPGLGLRLIYFSYDVKMKEKGDIPEGYSVSREKKERFSLILESASTNQTSMYLCASSRQGGTYEQYFGPGTRLTVT.

The genes are TRBV18 and TRBJ2-2; 10 bases fit TRBD2. After removal of 1 base from V and 3 bases from J, the junction contained 8 bases not matched to a gene. The CDR3 runs 18 residues. CDR1 is KGHSH and CDR2 is LQKENI in the germline V gene. The CDR3 loop is CASSPLASGRGDTGELFF. DNA for the CDR3: TGTGCCAGCTCACCACTGGCTAGCGGGAGAGGCGACACCGGGGAGCTGTTTTTT.

Only a few counts were recorded for this clone. V usage is TRBV30 and J usage is TRBJ1-5; no clear D. This CDR3 contains 13 residues. V shed 0 bases and J shed 5 bases, with 8 bases lying between them. Germline CDR1 and CDR2: GTSNPN and SVGIG (reference sequence). The CDR3 nucleotides read TGTGCCTGGAGTGTACAGACCCATCAGCCCCAGCATTTT. This gives the protein CAWSVQTHQPQHF.

The rearrangement links TRBV7-3 to TRBJ2-3; the D is unclear. Germline lookup yields CDR1 SGHTA and CDR2 FQGTGA. The V and J ends lost 5 bases and 2 bases respectively, with 11 bases between them. The CDR3 spans 14 residues. The CDR3 DNA reads TGTGCCAGCAGCCAGAGCCGGGCCACAGATACGCAGTATTTT. It specifies CASSQSRATDTQYF.

The chain joins TRBV6-1 to TRBJ1-5; TRBD1 might be the D (5 bases). The germline V gene has CDR1 MNHNS and CDR2 SASEGT. The CDR3 is made up of 13 amino acids. Trimming took off 3 bases at V and 7 bases at J, with 10 bases between the two ends. The CDR3 loop reads CASSEGVAQPQHF. DNA for the CDR3: TGTGCCAGCAGTGAGGGGGTTGCCCAGCCCCAGCATTTT.

This chain links TRBV6-1 with TRBJ2-3, with D perhaps TRBD2 (7 bases). Between the trimmed V and J ends, which lost 9 bases and 2 bases, there was a span of 15 bases. The germline CDR1 and CDR2 sequences are MNHNS and SASEGT. The CDR3 is 14 residues long. The CDR3 DNA follows: TGTGCCAGTCGAGAGGGGGGGGACACAGATACGCAGTATTTT. Protein: CASREGGDTDTQYF.

The genes are TRBV6-5 and TRBJ1-5; D is unclear. V gave up 0 bases and J gave up 3 bases, with 9 bases separating them. Germline loops: CDR1 MNHEY, CDR2 SVGAGI. The CDR3 extends over 15 amino acids. CDR3 residues: CASSYSGATNQPQHF. The CDR3, as DNA: TGTGCCAGCAGTTACTCGGGTGCGACCAATCAGCCCCAGCATTTT.

The V and J genes are TRBV7-3 and TRBJ2-5, with D possibly TRBD2 on 5 matching bases. V was clipped by 3 bases and J by 5 bases, with 16 bases between them. The CDR3 extends over 15 amino acids. Germline CDR1 reads SGHTA; CDR2 reads FQGTGA. CDR3 nucleotide sequence: TGTGCCAGCAGCTTGGACCCGGGGATTCAGGAGACCCAGTACTTC. This translates into CASSLDPGIQETQYF.

This chain links TRBV7-9 with TRBJ2-5; tentatively, D is TRBD2 (5 bases). Between the trimmed V and J ends, which lost 5 bases and 2 bases, there was a span of 12 bases. Germline CDR1 is SEHNR and CDR2 is FQNEAQ (reference sequence). CDR3 length: 14 amino acids. CDR3 region: CASSASGRQETQYF. CDR3 nucleotide sequence: TGTGCCAGCAGCGCAAGCGGACGGCAAGAGACCCAGTACTTC.

V usage is TRBV19 and J usage is TRBJ2-2, with D possibly matching TRBD1 (6 bases). The CDR3 is 15 residues long. Germline lookup yields CDR1 LNHDA and CDR2 SQIVND (reference sequence). V dropped 5 bases and J dropped 3 bases, with 13 bases sitting between them. CDR3 in amino acids: CASSVQGLDTGELFF. In nucleotides, the CDR3 is TGTGCCAGTAGTGTACAGGGATTGGACACCGGGGAGCTGTTTTTT.

This clone appeared once. The chain employs TRBV28 and TRBJ1-2; 11 bases align to TRBD1. This CDR3 has 13 residues. From germline, CDR1 is MDHEN and CDR2 SYDVKM. The V gene end was trimmed by 8 bases and the J gene end by 4 bases; junction bases not matched to a gene: 3. CDR3 nucleotide sequence: TGTGCCAGCCGGACAGGGGGCGCCTATGGCTACACCTTC. It specifies CASRTGGAYGYTF.

The V and J genes are TRBV5-4 and TRBJ2-2; D unresolved. Germline V gives CDR1 SGHNT, CDR2 YYREEE (reference sequence). V lost 2 bases, J lost 7 bases, and 12 bases lay in between. CDR3 length equals 14 residues. The CDR3 nucleotides are TGTGCCAGCAGCTTTCCGACTGGGCTCGGGGAGCTGTTTTTT. Its protein product is CASSFPTGLGELFF.

The rearrangement links TRBV30 to TRBJ2-3; either TRBD1 or TRBD2 may supply D (5 bases each). Trimming pared 0 bases from V and 7 bases from J, leaving 14 bases between. Germline V gene data show CDR1 as GTSNPN and CDR2 as SVGIG (reference sequence). CDR3 length: 14 amino acids. CDR3 nucleotides: TGTGCCTGGAGTGTATCGGGGCGCACGAATACGCAGTATTTT. Protein: CAWSVSGRTNTQYF.

The chain recombines TRBV6-5 with TRBJ2-1, with D tentatively TRBD1 (6 bases). This CDR3 region has 12 residues. With 7 bases removed from V and 4 bases from J, the gap between germline ends came to 8 bases. CDR1 is MNHEY, CDR2 SVGAGI, per germline. The DNA of the CDR3 is TGTGCCAGCACCGACAGGTACAATGAGCAGTTCTTC. The encoded protein is CASTDRYNEQFF.

This clone has more than one count but fewer than ten. The chain uses TRBV5-1 and TRBJ1-3, with TRBD1 matching over 7 bases. Trimming removed 4 bases from V and 3 bases from J; junction bases left unmatched: 7. Germline lookup yields CDR1 SGHRS and CDR2 YFSETQ. The length of the CDR3 is 15 residues. CDR3 DNA sequence: TGCGCCAGCAGCACGACAGGGCTGCATGGAAACACCATATATTTT. The encoded protein is CASSTTGLHGNTIYF.

This chain uses TRBV28 with TRBJ1-5; the match to TRBD1 covers 7 bases. The length of the CDR3 is 16 residues. V gave up 5 bases and J gave up 0 bases; unmatched junction bases: 7. Looked up from germline, CDR1 is MDHEN and CDR2 is SYDVKM. The chain's CDR3 is CASSQTGVYSNQPQHF. The CDR3 nucleotides are TGTGCCAGCAGTCAAACAGGGGTCTATAGCAATCAGCCCCAGCATTTT.

The chain employs TRBV30 and TRBJ2-5; D might be TRBD1 (6 bases). Trimming removed 3 bases from V and 2 bases from J, with 13 bases in between. Germline-derived CDR1 and CDR2 are GTSNPN and SVGIG (reference sequence). The CDR3 extends over 14 amino acids. The CDR3 sequence: CAWRPPGTQETQYF. CDR3 nucleotides: TGTGCCTGGAGGCCTCCCGGGACACAAGAGACCCAGTACTTC.

The J gene is TRBJ2-3, the V gene TRBV28, with D tentatively TRBD2 (7 bases). With 6 bases removed from V and 2 bases from J, the gap between germline ends came to 15 bases. The CDR3 has 15 amino acids. Germline assignment: CDR1 MDHEN and CDR2 SYDVKM. The CDR3 nucleotides read TGTGCCAGCAGGAGGGGGGGGGCTATCACAGATACGCAGTATTTT. Encoded protein: CASRRGGAITDTQYF.

The chain uses TRBV19 and TRBJ1-1; D is unclear. From germline, CDR1 is LNHDA and CDR2 SQIVND (reference sequence). The CDR3 has 11 residues. V was shortened by 8 bases and J by 8 bases, with 12 bases between the two germline ends. CDR3 protein: CASGQKTEAFF. In nucleotides, the CDR3 is TGTGCCAGTGGCCAAAAGACGGAAGCTTTCTTT.

The chain uses TRBV4-3 and TRBJ2-5; no clear D gene. The J call may be mistaken, given a closer DNA end match to TRBJ2-7. CDR3 length: 15 residues. Per the germline V gene, CDR1 is LGHNA and CDR2 is YSLEER. The CDR3 DNA sequence: TGCGCCAGCAGCCAAGATTGGACGGAGTACTACGAGCAGTACTTC. As protein: CASSQDWTEYYEQYF.

The chain carries TRBV10-3 and TRBJ2-1, with 14 bases identical to TRBD2. Trimming took 4 bases from V and 9 from J; bases not matched to a gene: 8. Per germline, CDR1 ENHRY and CDR2 SYGVKD. The CDR3 length is 16 residues. CDR3 coding DNA: TGTGCCATCAGTGGGGTGGGGACTAGCGGGAGAATTGAGCAGTTCTTC. The encoded protein is CAISGVGTSGRIEQFF.